These 11 T cell receptor beta chains were all obtained from the same sample, sequenced in a study of PD-L1 blockade in urothelial cancer. As to time point: pretreatment peripheral blood. The data were produced by immunoSEQ multiplex PCR, yet TCRdb's version contains in-frame clones alone and is incomplete. Of around 60,000 clones listed, about 86% are singletons. The specimen comprised PBMCs, sampled around atezolizumab (anti-PD-L1) treatment. The receptors derive from a man between 65 and 85 years old with urothelial cancer.

V usage is TRBV19 and J usage is TRBJ1-5; the D gene is possibly TRBD1 (6 bases). Germline CDR1 is LNHDA and CDR2 is SQIVND (reference sequence). The CDR3 consists of 14 residues. Trimming took off 2 bases at V and 3 bases at J, with 8 bases between the two ends. CDR3 DNA sequence: TGTGCCAGTAGTATAAGGGACATCAATCAGCCCCAGCATTTT. This encodes CASSIRDINQPQHF.

The chain joins TRBV6-6 to TRBJ2-2; 7 nucleotides agree with TRBD1. The ends lost 8 bases at V and 0 bases at J; junction bases unmatched: 9. The germline CDR1 and CDR2 sequences are MNHNY and SVGAGI (reference sequence). This CDR3 comprises 16 residues. The chain's CDR3 is CASGQPGQTNTGELFF. CDR3 coding DNA: TGTGCCAGCGGGCAACCGGGACAGACGAACACCGGGGAGCTGTTTTTT.

The rearrangement joins TRBV27 to TRBJ1-1; maybe TRBD1 (6 bases). Trimming took off 1 base at V and 6 bases at J, with 15 bases between the two ends. Germline V gene lookup returns CDR1 MNHEY and CDR2 SMNVEV (reference sequence). The CDR3 has 15 amino acids. The CDR3 DNA is TGTGCCAGCAGTTTATTTGTTACAGGGACGGCTGAAGCTTTCTTT. Protein sequence: CASSLFVTGTAEAFF.

This sequence joins TRBV25-1 and TRBJ1-2, with 9 bases lining up with TRBD1. Germline V gene data show CDR1 as MGHDK and CDR2 as SYGVNS. With V trimmed by 5 bases and J by 6 bases, 7 bases remained unmatched. This CDR3 is 14 amino acids long. CDR3 loop: CASSFRDRDHGYTF. For the CDR3, the DNA is TGTGCCAGCAGTTTCCGGGACAGGGATCATGGCTACACCTTC.

This rearrangement joins TRBV11-1 to TRBJ1-1; D remains unclear. This CDR3 region has 14 residues. The V end was cut by 3 bases, the J end by 1 base, with 9 bases between. CDR1 is SGHAT and CDR2 is FQDESV in the germline V gene (reference sequence). CDR3: CASSLNPGNTEAFF. In DNA form, the CDR3 reads TGTGCCAGCAGCTTGAATCCAGGGAACACTGAAGCTTTCTTT. Variable domain in full (rest from reference TRBV11-1 and TRBJ1-1): EAEVAQSPRYKITEKSQAVAFWCDPISGHATLYWYRQILGQGPELLVQFQDESVVDDSQLPKDRFSAERLKGVDSTLKIQPAELGDSAMYLCASSLNPGNTEAFFGQGTRLTVV.

V usage is TRBV10-3 and J usage is TRBJ1-2, with D possibly TRBD1 on 6 matching bases. Trimming took off 10 bases at V and 0 bases at J, with 15 bases between the two ends. CDR3 size: 14 residues. Germline values: CDR1 ENHRY, CDR2 SYGVKD. The CDR3 nucleotides are TGTGCCACCCTGGACAGCATCTCTAACTATGGCTACACCTTC. Protein: CATLDSISNYGYTF.

The gene calls are TRBV18 and TRBJ2-5; 7 bases are a match to TRBD1. Germline assignment: CDR1 KGHSH and CDR2 LQKENI. With V trimmed by 3 bases and J by 3 bases, 4 bases remained unmatched. This CDR3 is 14 amino acids long. The CDR3 DNA reads TGTGCCAGCTCACCTAGGCAGGGGGAAGAGACCCAGTACTTC. This sequence encodes CASSPRQGEETQYF.

V is TRBV30 and J is TRBJ1-4; TRBD1 agrees at 7 bases. The V and J ends lost 1 base and 3 bases, in that order; junction bases with no gene match: 2. This CDR3 contains 14 residues. Germline CDR1 is GTSNPN and CDR2 is SVGIG (reference sequence). In DNA form, the CDR3 reads TGTGCCTGGAGTGCGGGACAGCCTAATGAAAAACTGTTTTTT. Protein sequence: CAWSAGQPNEKLFF.

CDR3: CATSRVREGPGEQYF. In nucleotides, the CDR3 is TGTGCCACCAGCAGAGTACGGGAGGGCCCGGGCGAGCAGTACTTC. V gene TRBV15 combines with J gene TRBJ2-7; 8 nucleotides agree with TRBD2. Germline loops: CDR1 LNHNV, CDR2 YYDKDF (reference sequence). This CDR3 spans 15 amino acids. The ends lost 1 base at V and 6 bases at J; junction bases unmatched: 8.

CDR3 loop: CASSEGAAPRDDTQYF. In DNA, the CDR3 is TGCGCCAGCAGTGAGGGGGCGGCCCCTCGAGACGATACGCAGTATTTT. The chain combines TRBV10-2 with TRBJ2-3; possibly TRBD1 for D (5 bases). CDR1 is WSHSY, CDR2 SAAADI, per germline. The CDR3 loop spans 16 amino acids. The germline V and J ends were trimmed by 2 bases and 6 bases, with 18 bases remaining between them.

Note on this clone: A read error is possible here, since a much larger clone lies one base away. This sequence joins TRBV2 and TRBJ1-2; the match to TRBD1 covers 8 bases. V gave up 5 bases and J gave up 3 bases; unmatched junction bases: 2. CDR1 and CDR2 (germline): SNHLY, FYNNEI. The CDR3 totals 13 residues. The chain's CDR3 is CASSPDRDYGYTF. CDR3 nucleotide sequence: TGTGCCAGCAGTCCGGACAGGGACTATGGCTACACCTTC.